The entry below describes one T cell receptor (beta chain). Its matching antigen is unknown. This sample stems from a study of cytomegalovirus exposure and HLA in healthy donors. Notes on the study in general: Usually a TCR sequence was rare, but some public TCRs were found in many donors. Common viral pathogens seemed to be connected with several of the most significant clusters, according to a later analysis.

The CDR3 spans 14 residues. Germline V gene sequence: CDR1 LGHNA, CDR2 YSLEER. V shed 0 bases and J 3 bases; nucleotides not matched to a gene: 0. Both 60 Vbeta primers and 13 Jbeta primers went into the PCR. TCRdb keeps only in-frame clones here, not all; method: immunoSEQ multiplex PCR. This repertoire shows 110,000 or so clones, around 77% found once; its top ten account for 4% to 5%. This clonotype originated in a man aged 45 to 65 in good health and CMV-seropositive. The chain has TRBV4-3 and TRBJ2-3; 7 bases are shared with TRBD1. The sequenced sample was PBMCs. CDR3 amino acids: CASSQDRGTDTQYF. In DNA, the CDR3 is TGCGCCAGCAGCCAAGACAGGGGGACAGATACGCAGTATTTT.